A single sample gave rise to the 9 T cell receptor beta chains below, sequenced in a study of Ad26.COV2.S vaccination and SARS-CoV-2 variants. Clones were sequenced by immunoSEQ multiplex PCR, and TCRdb holds only the in-frame ones, with some missing. The sample yields hundreds of thousands of clones, 80% to 95% seen once. The treatment was: around 19 received Ad26.COV2.S at low or high dose, single or two shots; 5 received placebo; per-sample allocation not given. The samples were gathered on day 63 after the first injection of vaccine or placebo. Sequenced here: peripheral blood, sampled in a trial of Ad26.COV2.S vaccine versus placebo. These receptors all stem from a person aged 18-60 years who received the Ad26.COV2.S COVID-19 vaccine or a placebo.

The chain carries TRBV6-5 and TRBJ2-1; 8 bases map to TRBD2. The CDR3 is 14 residues long. Germline V CDR1 and CDR2: MNHEY, SVGAGI. Trimming at V came to 10 bases and at J to 5 bases, leaving 10 bases not matched to a gene. The CDR3 sequence: CATMTGTSHNEQFF. The CDR3 DNA is TGTGCCACGATGACCGGGACTAGTCACAATGAGCAGTTCTTC.

This clone appeared a single time. The chain employs TRBV24-1 and TRBJ1-4; D remains unclear. Germline V gene sequence: CDR1 KGHDR, CDR2 SFDVKD. This CDR3 comprises 15 residues. V was shortened by 9 bases and J by 8 bases, with 21 bases between the two germline ends. The CDR3 here is CATGEGIGMREKLFF. DNA for the CDR3: TGTGCCACCGGGGAAGGGATTGGGATGAGAGAAAAACTGTTTTTT.

The chain has TRBV10-3 and TRBJ2-5; D is perhaps TRBD1 or TRBD2 (6 bases each). The CDR3 totals 14 residues. V was cut by 3 bases and J by 4 bases, with 12 bases left in between. Germline CDR1 ENHRY, CDR2 SYGVKD. The DNA for the CDR3 is TGTGCCATCAGTGACCCGCGGGACATAGAGACCCAGTACTTC. Its protein is CAISDPRDIETQYF.

The V and J genes are TRBV6-5 and TRBJ2-7; D may be TRBD1 (6 bases). Germline V gene lookup returns CDR1 MNHEY and CDR2 SVGAGI. V gave up 0 bases and J gave up 2 bases, with 14 bases separating them. The CDR3 is made up of 16 amino acids. CDR3 DNA: TGTGCCAGCAGTTACTCCCATACAGGGTTCCCCTACGAGCAGTACTTC. Translation: CASSYSHTGFPYEQYF.

V gene TRBV6-6 combines with J gene TRBJ2-2; tentatively, D is TRBD2 (7 bases). Germline V lookup: CDR1 MNHNY, CDR2 SVGAGI (reference sequence). The CDR3 has 14 amino acids. Trimming shortened V by 6 bases and J by 5 bases, and 13 bases separated the two germline ends. In DNA form, the CDR3 reads TGTGCCAGCAGCTTTAGGGGGGGTACCGGGGAGCTGTTTTTT. Protein: CASSFRGGTGELFF.

The CDR3 nucleotides read TGTGCCAGCACTCCGGGACTACACTACGAGCAGTACTTC. Residues: CASTPGLHYEQYF. The genes are TRBV12-3 or TRBV12-4 and TRBJ2-7; 7 bases are a match to TRBD2. The CDR3 is 13 amino acids. J was trimmed by 3 bases and V by 7 bases; bases with no gene match: 6.

Comments on this clone: The identical CDR3 is also encoded by other nucleotide sequences in the sample. The CDR3 sequence: CASSSPGQGTYEQYF. The CDR3 DNA follows: TGTGCCAGCAGTTCACCGGGACAGGGGACCTACGAGCAGTACTTC. This chain connects TRBV7-9 to TRBJ2-7; 10 bases align to TRBD1. The J segment lost 2 bases and the V segment lost 6 bases, leaving 7 bases of the junction unmatched. Germline assignment: CDR1 SEHNR and CDR2 FQNEAQ (reference sequence). The CDR3 totals 15 residues.

This rearrangement joins TRBV5-1 to TRBJ1-5; D may be TRBD1 (6 bases). From germline, CDR1 is SGHRS and CDR2 YFSETQ. V was clipped by 1 base and J by 2 bases, with 13 bases between them. CDR3 length: 16 amino acids. Here the CDR3 reads CASSLNRVLGNQPQHF. CDR3 nucleotide sequence: TGCGCCAGCAGCTTGAACAGGGTTTTGGGCAATCAGCCCCAGCATTTT.

The V and J genes are TRBV19 and TRBJ2-7; tentatively, D is TRBD1 (5 bases). V was cut by 1 base and J by 2 bases, with 12 bases left in between. The CDR3 runs to 15 residues. CDR1 and CDR2 from the germline V gene are LNHDA and SQIVND (reference sequence). The CDR3 loop is CASSIARVQAYEQYF. CDR3 DNA: TGTGCCAGTAGTATAGCCAGGGTGCAAGCCTACGAGCAGTACTTC.